Below are 20 T cell receptor beta chains sequenced from a single sample in a study of patients and donors after allogeneic stem cell transplantation. TCRdb ran MiXCR on the RT-PCR reads and lists one entry per CDR3 protein. The sample carries 90,000 to 120,000 distinct CDR3 sequences, around 33% recorded once. The sequenced sample consisted of blood, either unsorted or a sorted T cell fraction (not recorded which). Every receptor here comes from a human donor who was either an allogeneic HSCT recipient or a stem cell or donor lymphocyte infusion donor (not recorded which). It is not recorded whose cells these are; they may come from a transplant donor.

This clonotype has more than one count but fewer than ten. The rearrangement links TRBV6-5 to TRBJ1-1; 8 nucleotides align to TRBD1. This CDR3 spans 14 amino acids. Unmatched junction bases numbered 4, after V lost 5 bases and J lost 2 bases. Germline values: CDR1 MNHEY, CDR2 SVGAGI. CDR3 region: CASSRDRSNTEAFF. DNA for the CDR3: TGTGCCAGCAGTAGGGACAGGTCAAACACTGAAGCTTTCTTT.

This clonotype turned up a few times. The CDR3 DNA follows: TGTGCCAGCAGCCAAGATAGGAGGGTGAGGGACACTGAAGCTTTCTTT. It is translated as CASSQDRRVRDTEAFF. J is TRBJ1-1 and V is TRBV4-2; D is unresolved. This CDR3 has 16 residues. V lost 0 bases, J lost 3 bases, and 14 bases lay in between. Germline V gene sequence: CDR1 LGHNA, CDR2 YNFKEQ.

This clonotype turned up a few times. The chain joins TRBV5-1 to TRBJ1-4, with D maybe TRBD1 (6 bases). Germline V gives CDR1 SGHRS, CDR2 YFSETQ. Trimming stripped 3 bases from V and 7 bases from J, with 13 bases between. This CDR3 spans 14 amino acids. The CDR3 sequence is CASSWDMSGEKLFF. The CDR3 DNA reads as TGCGCCAGCAGCTGGGACATGTCGGGTGAAAAACTGTTTTTT.

This clonotype was seen a handful of times. The CDR3 DNA is TGTGCCAGCTCACCTGACAGGTCCTATGGCTACACCTTC. Its protein is CASSPDRSYGYTF. The V and J genes are TRBV18 and TRBJ1-2; weak D call: TRBD1 (6 bases). The germline gives CDR1 KGHSH, CDR2 LQKENI. The CDR3 sequence is 13 residues long. The V end lost 3 bases, the J end lost 4 bases, and 9 bases lay between the germline ends.

This clonotype came up once. The chain joins TRBV4-2 to TRBJ2-1, with TRBD2 matching 9 bases. With V trimmed by 4 bases and J by 7 bases, 8 bases remained unmatched. The germline gives CDR1 LGHNA, CDR2 YNFKEQ. This CDR3 contains 15 residues. CDR3 in amino acids: CASSLAGGPVNEQFF. Here the CDR3 DNA reads TGTGCCAGCAGCCTTGCGGGAGGGCCCGTGAATGAGCAGTTCTTC.

This chain links TRBV25-1 with TRBJ2-1, with D hard to call. The V gene's germline CDR1 is MGHDK and CDR2 SYGVNS. The V end was cut by 0 bases, the J end by 6 bases, with 12 bases between. The CDR3 covers 15 residues. CDR3 DNA: TGTGCCAGCAGTGAATATTCGGTCAGAACCAATGAGCAGTTCTTC. This gives the protein CASSEYSVRTNEQFF.

This chain links TRBV7-9 with TRBJ2-1, with 15 nucleotides matching TRBD2. The CDR3 has 15 residues. V shed 5 bases and J 7 bases; nucleotides not matched to a gene: 3. CDR1 and CDR2 from the germline V gene are SEHNR and FQNEAQ (reference sequence). CDR3 nucleotides: TGTGCCAGCAGCATCGGACTAGCGGGAGGGAATGAGCAGTTCTTC. Its protein is CASSIGLAGGNEQFF.

This clonotype is deemed large (0.1 to 1%). The V and J genes are TRBV12-3 or TRBV12-4 and TRBJ1-2, with D possibly being TRBD1 (6 bases). The V end lost 6 bases, the J end lost 3 bases, and 14 bases lay between the germline ends. CDR3 length: 14 amino acids. The DNA for the CDR3 is TGTGCCAGCAGCCTATTCACAGGGTACTATGGCTACACCTTC. Protein sequence: CASSLFTGYYGYTF.

The chain uses TRBV12-3 or TRBV12-4 and TRBJ2-1, with 7 bases aligning to TRBD1. J lost 7 bases, V lost 7 bases, and 13 bases had no gene match. The CDR3 spans 15 residues. The CDR3 nucleotides read TGTGCCAGCAATCCTGTGGGACAGCCAATAAATGAGCAGTTCTTC. The encoded protein is CASNPVGQPINEQFF.

The chain uses TRBV10-1 and TRBJ2-2; D is ambiguous. CDR3 length: 13 amino acids. With 5 bases removed from V and 2 bases from J, the gap between germline ends came to 6 bases. Germline lookup yields CDR1 WNHNN and CDR2 SYGVQD (reference sequence). CDR3 residues: CASSRSNTGELFF. In DNA, the CDR3 is TGCGCCAGCAGTAGATCCAACACCGGGGAGCTGTTTTTT.

The chain is built from TRBV12-3 or TRBV12-4 and TRBJ1-4, with 10 bases lining up with TRBD1. After removal of 6 bases from V and 7 bases from J, the junction contained 8 bases not matched to a gene. The CDR3 is 15 residues long. The CDR3, as DNA: TGTGCCAGCAGACCCGGGACAGGGGACGGTGAAAAACTGTTTTTT. Translating gives CASRPGTGDGEKLFF.

This clonotype was recorded once. This sequence joins TRBV12-3 or TRBV12-4 and TRBJ2-7; 7 bases are a match to TRBD1. The CDR3 has 13 amino acids. With 6 bases clipped from V and 7 bases from J, the junction kept 9 bases outside the gene matches. Here the CDR3 DNA reads TGTGCCAGCAGCGTAACAGGGGTGGGGGAGCAGTACTTC. This translates into CASSVTGVGEQYF.

The chain is built from TRBV4-3 and TRBJ2-7; D is ambiguous. V lost 0 bases and J lost 0, with 18 bases in between. Per the germline V gene, CDR1 is LGHNA and CDR2 is YSLEER. This CDR3 contains 18 residues. CDR3 sequence reads: CASSQETFGPSGSYEQYF. The CDR3 nucleotides are TGCGCCAGCAGCCAAGAGACGTTCGGGCCCTCGGGCTCCTACGAGCAGTACTTC.

This clonotype was counted only a few times. The chain joins TRBV6-5 to TRBJ1-3; the D is unclear. Germline values: CDR1 MNHEY, CDR2 SVGAGI. Between the trimmed V and J ends, which lost 2 bases and 1 base, there was a span of 9 bases. This CDR3 is built from 15 residues. The CDR3 spells CASSYRRTSGNTIYF. Here the CDR3 DNA reads TGTGCCAGCAGTTACAGGAGGACGTCTGGAAACACCATATATTTT.

This clonotype was seen a handful of times. This sequence joins TRBV6-6 and TRBJ1-1; no firm D call. Trimming pared 3 bases from V and 4 bases from J, leaving 6 bases between. Looked up from germline, CDR1 is MNHNY and CDR2 is SVGAGI (reference sequence). This CDR3 has 12 residues. The CDR3 coding sequence is TGTGCCAGCAGTTATTTGGGCACTGAAGCTTTCTTT. Protein product: CASSYLGTEAFF.

This clonotype has just a few counts. The V gene is TRBV6-2 or TRBV6-3, the J gene TRBJ2-3, with D unclear. CDR1 is MNHEY and CDR2 is SVGEGT in the germline V gene. Between the trimmed V and J ends, which lost 4 bases and 4 bases, there was a span of 6 bases. The CDR3 is 12 amino acids. CDR3 sequence: CASSFIPDTQYF. CDR3 sequence (DNA): TGTGCCAGCAGTTTCATCCCAGATACGCAGTATTTT.

This chain joins TRBV12-3 or TRBV12-4 and TRBJ2-2; D might be TRBD1 (6 bases). Trimming left V 5 bases short and J 6 bases short, with 13 bases between. CDR3 length equals 14 residues. In DNA, the CDR3 is TGTGCCAGCAGTGGCAGGGGAGTATCCGGGGAGCTGTTTTTT. The encoded protein is CASSGRGVSGELFF.

This clonotype was observed a handful of times. The chain carries TRBV7-6 and TRBJ2-2; maybe TRBD2 (5 bases). V was clipped by 5 bases and J by 4 bases, with 23 bases between them. The germline CDR1 and CDR2 sequences are SGHVS and FNYEAQ. The CDR3 contains 18 residues. CDR3 amino acids: CASSLDANGELSTGELFF. Here the CDR3 DNA reads TGTGCCAGCAGCCTCGACGCCAATGGGGAGTTGAGCACCGGGGAGCTGTTTTTT. Supplemented by reference TRBV7-6 and TRBJ2-2, the full variable domain reads GAGVSQSPRYKVTKRGQDVALRCDPISGHVSLYWYRQALGQGPEFLTYFNYEAQQDKSGLPNDRFSAERPEGSISTLTIQRTEQRDSAMYRCASSLDANGELSTGELFFGEGSRLTVL.

This chain connects TRBV6-5 to TRBJ1-1; TRBD1 might be the D (6 bases). Germline CDR1 reads MNHEY; CDR2 reads SVGAGI. This CDR3 contains 15 residues. Trimming took off 1 base at V and 5 bases at J, with 14 bases between the two ends. The CDR3 coding sequence is TGTGCCAGCAGTTACTTTGGGGGACAAGGGACTGAAGCTTTCTTT. Protein sequence: CASSYFGGQGTEAFF.

This clonotype was seen more than once but under ten times. V usage is TRBV19 and J usage is TRBJ1-5, with D uncertain. Trimming pared 8 bases from V and 5 bases from J, leaving 22 bases between. This CDR3 is built from 16 residues. Looked up from germline, CDR1 is LNHDA and CDR2 is SQIVND (reference sequence). DNA for the CDR3: TGTGCCAGTGAATCCGGGTCAACCCTCCCCCATCAGCCCCAGCATTTT. Translating it yields CASESGSTLPHQPQHF.